This T cell receptor (beta chain) was captured by sequencing in a study of shared clonotypes between healthy human individuals. Notes on the study in general: Donor scarcity curtailed the genetic and exposure-history diversity represented herein.

A word on this clone: Its antigen is as yet unknown.

Per the germline V gene, CDR1 is SGHNT and CDR2 is YYREEE (reference sequence). The V and J ends lost 0 bases and 5 bases respectively, with 11 bases between them. The CDR3 length is 14 residues. Naive CD45RA+ and memory CD45RA-negative subsets were split from CD4+ cells. Sequenced by immunoSEQ multiplex PCR; TCRdb stores in-frame clones only, minus some. The table includes 2 million to 2.5 million clones, roughly 93% detected once. This receptor was identified in a man in his late teens or twenties in good health. Some clones in this sample may be carry-over from other donors' samples. The chain has TRBV5-4 and TRBJ1-2; D gene uncertain. The sample comprised naive CD4+ T cells from PBMCs. Sample subset: CD45RA+ positively selected. The CDR3 loop reads CASSLGVQNYGYTF. The CDR3 DNA is TGTGCCAGCAGCTTGGGTGTTCAGAATTATGGCTACACCTTC.